The sequence of this T cell receptor (beta chain) was determined in a study of glioma-infiltrating T cells. Per germline, CDR1 SGHTA and CDR2 FQGNSA. The CDR3 contains 14 residues. Trimming cost V 5 bases and J 2 bases, with 12 bases left between them. Study-wide findings and caveats: Non-neoplastic patients had below-expected tissue-blood divergence, while all gliomas exceeded expectation. CDR3 overlap between tissue and blood was very small.

TCR alpha and beta CDR3 regions were amplified from RNA using iRepertoire nested multiplex PCR. From the multiplex PCR reads, TCRdb called clonotypes with MiXCR, one entry per CDR3 protein. The data contain 100,000 to 150,000 distinct CDR3 sequences, roughly a quarter of them seen just once; the ten biggest clones take up under 35%. This clonotype came up a few times. Its specificity is not known. What was sequenced was glioma tissue, nonneoplastic brain tissue, or PBMCs (not recorded which). The sequence was obtained from a human donor with low-grade glioma or glioblastoma, undergoing nonglioma brain surgery, or in good health (not recorded which). The chain carries TRBV7-2 and TRBJ1-1; no reliable D call. CDR3 in amino acids: CASSAGPGNTEAFF. DNA of the CDR3: TGTGCCAGCAGCGCAGGTCCGGGAAACACTGAAGCTTTCTTT.